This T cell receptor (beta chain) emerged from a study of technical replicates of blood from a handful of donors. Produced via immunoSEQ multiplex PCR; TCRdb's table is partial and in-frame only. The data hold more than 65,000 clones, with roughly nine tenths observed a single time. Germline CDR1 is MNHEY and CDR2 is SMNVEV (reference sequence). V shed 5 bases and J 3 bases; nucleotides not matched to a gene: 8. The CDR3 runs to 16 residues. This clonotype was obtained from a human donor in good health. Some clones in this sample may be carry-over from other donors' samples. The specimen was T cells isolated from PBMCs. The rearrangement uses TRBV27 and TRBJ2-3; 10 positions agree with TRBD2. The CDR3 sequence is CASSAFPGLATDTQYF. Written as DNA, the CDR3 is TGTGCCAGCAGTGCCTTTCCGGGACTAGCGACAGATACGCAGTATTTT.